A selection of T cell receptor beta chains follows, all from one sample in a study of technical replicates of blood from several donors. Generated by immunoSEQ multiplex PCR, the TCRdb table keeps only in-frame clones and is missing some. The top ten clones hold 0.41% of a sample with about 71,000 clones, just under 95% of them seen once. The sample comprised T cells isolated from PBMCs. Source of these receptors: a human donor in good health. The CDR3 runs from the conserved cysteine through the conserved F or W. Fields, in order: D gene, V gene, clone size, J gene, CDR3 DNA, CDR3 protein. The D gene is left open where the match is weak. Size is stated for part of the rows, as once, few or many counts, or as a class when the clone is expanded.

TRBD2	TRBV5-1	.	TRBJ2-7	TGCGCCAGCAGCTGGAGCGGGAGCTACGAGCAGTACTTC	CASSWSGSYEQYF
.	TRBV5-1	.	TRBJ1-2	TGCGCCAGCAGCCAAGACAGCGCTTACACCTTC	CASSQDSAYTF
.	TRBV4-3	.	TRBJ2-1	TGCGCCAGCAGCCAAGGCATACAATCAGGGGATAATGAGCAGTTCTTC	CASSQGIQSGDNEQFF
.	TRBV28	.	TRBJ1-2	TGTGCCAGCAGTTCCCAGGGGCCACCCTCCTATGGCTACACCTTC	CASSSQGPPSYGYTF
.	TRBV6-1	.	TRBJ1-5	TGTGCCAGCAGGGGAGGACAAATCAATCAGCCCCAGCATTTT	CASRGGQINQPQHF
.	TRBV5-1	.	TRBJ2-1	TGCGCCAGCAACTTCGGTACAGGTGAGCAGTTCTTC	CASNFGTGEQFF
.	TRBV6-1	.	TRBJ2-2	TGTGCCAGCACGAAAGACAGGAACAGCGGGGAGCTGTTTTTT	CASTKDRNSGELFF
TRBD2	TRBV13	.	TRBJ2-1	TGTGCCAGCAGCCCTTCTGGGACTAGCGTCTACAATGAGCAGTTCTTC	CASSPSGTSVYNEQFF
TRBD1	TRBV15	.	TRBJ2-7	TGTGCCACCAGTCAGACAGGGGAAACCTACGAGCAGTACTTC	CATSQTGETYEQYF
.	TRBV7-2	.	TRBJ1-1	TGTGCCAGCAGCCCCGCCGGGGGGAACACTGAAGCTTTCTTT	CASSPAGGNTEAFF
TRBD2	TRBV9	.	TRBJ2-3	TGTGCCAGCAGCGTAGGGTTTAGCGGGAGCACAGATACGCAGTATTTT	CASSVGFSGSTDTQYF
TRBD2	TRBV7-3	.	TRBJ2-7	TGTGCCAGCAGCTCAGGGACTAGACCCTACGAGCAGTACTTC	CASSSGTRPYEQYF
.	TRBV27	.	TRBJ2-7	TGTGCCAGCAGTACCTCCGGGGTCCTTTACGTCGAGCAGTACTTC	CASSTSGVLYVEQYF
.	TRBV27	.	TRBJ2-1	TGTGCCAGCAGTTTACCCGGACTTCCTCAGTTCTTC	CASSLPGLPQFF
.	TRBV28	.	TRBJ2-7	TGTGCCAGCAGTTTCGGAGGGAACAGCTACGAGCAGTACTTC	CASSFGGNSYEQYF
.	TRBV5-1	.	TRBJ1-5	TGCGCCAGCAGCTTGGACCCCGGGTCCAATCAGCCCCAGCATTTT	CASSLDPGSNQPQHF
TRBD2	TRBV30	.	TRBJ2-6	TGTGCCTGGAGTTCCGGGGGGAAAGTCCTGACTTTC	CAWSSGGKVLTF
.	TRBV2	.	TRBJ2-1	TGTGCCAGCAGCGGTTACAATGAGCAGTTCTTC	CASSGYNEQFF
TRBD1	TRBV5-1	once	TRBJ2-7	TGCGCCAGCAGCTTTGGAACAGGGGCCTCCTACGAGCAGTACTTC	CASSFGTGASYEQYF
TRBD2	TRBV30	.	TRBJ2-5	TGTGCCTGGAGTCTGGGTAGCGGGAGGGCCGGGGAGACCCAGTACTTC	CAWSLGSGRAGETQYF
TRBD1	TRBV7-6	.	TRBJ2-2	TGTGCCACAAGACAGGGGGGAAACACCGGGGAGCTGTTTTTT	CATRQGGNTGELFF
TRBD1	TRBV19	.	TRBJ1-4	TGTGCCAGCCAGCGGACAGGGCCTTCAACTAATGAAAAACTGTTTTTT	CASQRTGPSTNEKLFF
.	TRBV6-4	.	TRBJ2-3	TGTGCCAGCAGTGGAATAGCGGAGTCCACAGATACGCAGTATTTT	CASSGIAESTDTQYF
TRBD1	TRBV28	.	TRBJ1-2	TGTGCCAGCAGACTACAGGGGGCATATAACTATGGCTACACCTTC	CASRLQGAYNYGYTF
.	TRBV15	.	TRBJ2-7	TGTGCCACCAGCGGATCAGCGGAACTAATGGCCTACGAGCAGTACTTC	CATSGSAELMAYEQYF
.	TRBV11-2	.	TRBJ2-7	TGTGCCAGCAGCCAACAGACGGTGACCTCCTACGAGCAGTACTTC	CASSQQTVTSYEQYF
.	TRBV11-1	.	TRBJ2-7	TGTGCCAGCAGCTTAGAGGCCCCGGGTAGCTTCTCCTACGAGCAGTACTTC	CASSLEAPGSFSYEQYF
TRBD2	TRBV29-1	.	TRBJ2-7	TGCAGCGTTACTAGCGGGAGCCCCTACGAGCAGTACTTC	CSVTSGSPYEQYF
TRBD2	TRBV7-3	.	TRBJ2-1	TGTGCCAGCAGTCCACGGACTAGCGGGAGCTACAATGAGCAGTTCTTC	CASSPRTSGSYNEQFF
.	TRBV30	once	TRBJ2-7	TGTGCCTGGAGTGGGGGACATTTCTACGAGCAGTACTTC	CAWSGGHFYEQYF
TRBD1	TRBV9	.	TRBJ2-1	TGTGCCAGCAGCACAGGGGGCTTGGGGTACAATGAGCAGTTCTTC	CASSTGGLGYNEQFF
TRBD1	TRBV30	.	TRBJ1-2	TGTGCCTGGAGTCCCGACAGGGGGCATGGCTACACCTTC	CAWSPDRGHGYTF
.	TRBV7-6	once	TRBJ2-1	TGTGCCAGCAGCTTACCTACTCGGGGTGAGCAGTTCTTC	CASSLPTRGEQFF
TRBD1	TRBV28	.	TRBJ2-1	TGTGCCAGCAGTAGACAGGGTATCGACAATGAGCAGTTCTTC	CASSRQGIDNEQFF
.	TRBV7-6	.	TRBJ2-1	TGTGCCAGCAGCTTAGGTTCAGGGTTCTACAATGAGCAGTTCTTC	CASSLGSGFYNEQFF
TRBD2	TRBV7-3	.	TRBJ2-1	TGTGCCAGCAGCCGAACTAGCGGATCAAACAATGAGCAGTTCTTC	CASSRTSGSNNEQFF
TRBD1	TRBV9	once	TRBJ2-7	TGTGCCAGCAGTCGTACAGGGGGAGCCTCCTACGAGCAGTACTTC	CASSRTGGASYEQYF
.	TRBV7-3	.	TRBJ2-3	TGTGCCAGCAGCCCCGCGTATAGCACAGATACGCAGTATTTT	CASSPAYSTDTQYF
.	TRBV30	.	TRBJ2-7	TGTGCCTGGGCTCAAGGGGCCCTCTCCTACGAGCAGTACTTC	CAWAQGALSYEQYF